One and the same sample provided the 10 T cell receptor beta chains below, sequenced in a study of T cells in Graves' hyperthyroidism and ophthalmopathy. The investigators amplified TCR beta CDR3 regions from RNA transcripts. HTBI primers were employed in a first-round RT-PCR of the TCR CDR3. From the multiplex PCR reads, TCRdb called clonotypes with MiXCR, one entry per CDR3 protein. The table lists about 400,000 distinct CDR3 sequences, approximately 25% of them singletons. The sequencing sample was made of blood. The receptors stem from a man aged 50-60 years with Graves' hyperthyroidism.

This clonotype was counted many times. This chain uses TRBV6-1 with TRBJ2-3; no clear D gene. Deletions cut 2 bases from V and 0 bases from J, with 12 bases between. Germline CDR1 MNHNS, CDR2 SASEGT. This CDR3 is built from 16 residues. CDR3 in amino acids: CASSERLGSSTDTQYF. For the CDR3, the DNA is TGTGCCAGCAGTGAAAGGTTAGGATCTAGCACAGATACGCAGTATTTT.

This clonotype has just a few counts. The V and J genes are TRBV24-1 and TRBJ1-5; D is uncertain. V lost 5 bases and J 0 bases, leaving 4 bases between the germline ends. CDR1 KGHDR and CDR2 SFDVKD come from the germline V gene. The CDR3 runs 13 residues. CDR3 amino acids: CATSAFSNQPQHF. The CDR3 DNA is TGTGCCACCAGTGCCTTTAGCAATCAGCCCCAGCATTTT.

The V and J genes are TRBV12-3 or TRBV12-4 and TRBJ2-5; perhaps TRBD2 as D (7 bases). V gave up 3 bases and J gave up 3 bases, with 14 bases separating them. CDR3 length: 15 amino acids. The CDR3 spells CASSFSPGGKETQYF. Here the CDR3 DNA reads TGTGCCAGCAGTTTTTCTCCGGGGGGCAAAGAGACCCAGTACTTC.

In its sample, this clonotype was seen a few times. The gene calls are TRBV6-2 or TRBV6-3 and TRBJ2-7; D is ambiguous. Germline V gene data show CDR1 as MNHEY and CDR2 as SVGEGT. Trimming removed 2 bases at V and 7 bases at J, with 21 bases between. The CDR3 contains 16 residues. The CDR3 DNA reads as TGTGCCAGCAGTTACGCTCGAATTGGATTACGTCGGGAGCAGTACTTC. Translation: CASSYARIGLRREQYF.

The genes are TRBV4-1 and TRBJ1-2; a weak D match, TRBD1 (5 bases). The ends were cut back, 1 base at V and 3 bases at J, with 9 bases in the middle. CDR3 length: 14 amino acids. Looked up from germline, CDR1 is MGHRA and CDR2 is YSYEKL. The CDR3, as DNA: TGCGCCAGCAGCCAAGTGGCGGGGGACTATGGCTACACCTTC. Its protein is CASSQVAGDYGYTF.

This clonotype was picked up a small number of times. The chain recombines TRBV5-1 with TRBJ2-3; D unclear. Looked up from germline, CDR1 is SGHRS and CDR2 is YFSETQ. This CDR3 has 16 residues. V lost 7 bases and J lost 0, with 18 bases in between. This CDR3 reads CASANGLSRSTDTQYF. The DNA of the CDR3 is TGCGCCAGCGCGAACGGCCTTAGCCGTAGCACAGATACGCAGTATTTT. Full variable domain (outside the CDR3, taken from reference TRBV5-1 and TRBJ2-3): KAGVTQTPRYLIKTRGQQVTLSCSPISGHRSVSWYQQTPGQGLQFLFEYFSETQRNKGNFPGRFSGRQFSNSRSEMNVSTLELGDSALYLCASANGLSRSTDTQYFGPGTRLTVL.

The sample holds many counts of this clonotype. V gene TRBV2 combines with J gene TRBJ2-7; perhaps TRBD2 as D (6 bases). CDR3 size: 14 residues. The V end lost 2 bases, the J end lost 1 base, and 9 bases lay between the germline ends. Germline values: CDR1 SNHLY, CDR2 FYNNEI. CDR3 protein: CASSELAHSYEQYF. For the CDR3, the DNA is TGTGCCAGCAGTGAACTAGCGCATTCCTACGAGCAGTACTTC.

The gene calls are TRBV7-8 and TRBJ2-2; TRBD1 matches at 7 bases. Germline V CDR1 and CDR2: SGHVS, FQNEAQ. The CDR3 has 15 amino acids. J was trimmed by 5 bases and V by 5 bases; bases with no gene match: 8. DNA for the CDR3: TGTGCCAGCAGCCCAAGGGACAGAATTACCGGGGAGCTGTTTTTT. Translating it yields CASSPRDRITGELFF.

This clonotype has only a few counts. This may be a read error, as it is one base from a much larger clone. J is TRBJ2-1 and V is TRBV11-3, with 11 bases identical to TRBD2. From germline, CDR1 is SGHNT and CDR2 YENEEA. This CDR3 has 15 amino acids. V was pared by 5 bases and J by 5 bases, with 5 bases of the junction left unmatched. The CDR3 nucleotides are TGTGCCAGCAGCCCAACTAGCGGGAGTAACAATGAGCAGTTCTTC. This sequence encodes CASSPTSGSNNEQFF.

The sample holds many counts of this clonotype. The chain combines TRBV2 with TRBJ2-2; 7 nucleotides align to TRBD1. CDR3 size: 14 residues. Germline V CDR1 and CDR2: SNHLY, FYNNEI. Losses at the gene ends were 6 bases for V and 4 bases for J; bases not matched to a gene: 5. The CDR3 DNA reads TGTGCCAGCAGACGGGACAGAGCCACCGGGGAGCTGTTTTTT. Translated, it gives CASRRDRATGELFF. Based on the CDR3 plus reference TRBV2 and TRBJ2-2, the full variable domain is EPEVTQTPSHQVTQMGQEVILRCVPISNHLYFYWYRQILGQKVEFLVSFYNNEISEKSEIFDDQFSVERPDGSNFTLKIRSTKLEDSAMYFCASRRDRATGELFFGEGSRLTVL.